The present entry profiles one T cell receptor (beta chain) with its context. As originally analysed: Amplified reference gene primers provided the basis for estimating nucleated cell counts. The data were produced by immunoSEQ multiplex PCR, yet TCRdb's version contains in-frame clones alone and is incomplete. The V and J calls and clone size are taken from that table; D and trimming were inferred from the DNA. The table has some 260,000 clones, roughly 91% seen once. This specimen belongs to a study of blood T cell repertoires in COVID-19. Study at large: The United States, Italy and Spain supplied acute and convalescent COVID-19 samples. T cells, B-cell-depleted T cells, or PBMCs supplied cDNA or gDNA.

The CDR3 has 14 amino acids. Germline assignment: CDR1 ENHRY and CDR2 SYGVKD. V lost 9 bases, J lost 7 bases, and 7 bases stayed unmatched. This TCR derives from a woman aged 40 to 50 who had recovered from COVID-19. The V call is TRBV10-3, the J call TRBJ2-1, with TRBD1 matching 12 bases. The specimen sequenced was peripheral blood. The CDR3 loop is CAIGTGGSRNEQFF. For the CDR3, the DNA is TGTGCCATAGGGACAGGGGGCAGTAGAAATGAGCAGTTCTTC.